The rows below give T cell receptor beta chains drawn from one sample of a study of blood T cell repertoires in COVID-19. Measured with immunoSEQ multiplex PCR; TCRdb has only the in-frame clones, and not every one. The sample holds 90,000 to 130,000 clones, roughly 85% seen once. The sequencing input was peripheral blood. The receptors were gathered from a human donor in a cohort sampled during active COVID-19. Each CDR3 is given with its conserved first and last residue. D genes are given only for firm matches. For some rows the clone size is stated as once, few or many, or as a class when expanded; others skip it.

TRBD1,TRBV4-2,TRBJ1-3,NA,CASSPDRSGGNTIYF,TGTGCCAGCAGCCCGGACAGGAGTGGAGGAAACACCATATATTTT
NA,TRBV27,TRBJ2-3,once,CASASLAGRPDTQYF,TGTGCCAGCGCGTCGTTGGCGGGGAGACCAGATACGCAGTATTTT
TRBD1,TRBV5-1,TRBJ1-2,NA,CASRELGQTNYGYTF,TGCGCCAGCAGGGAATTGGGACAGACTAACTATGGCTACACCTTC
TRBD2,TRBV5-4,TRBJ2-7,medium-sized,CASSLDTGRDQYF,TGTGCCAGCAGCTTGGATACTGGGAGGGATCAGTACTTC
NA,TRBV7-5,TRBJ2-7,once,CARSLTSRSEQYF,TGTGCCAGAAGCTTGACCAGCAGGTCCGAGCAGTACTTC
NA,TRBV30,TRBJ1-2,NA,CAWRVPGSGYTF,TGTGCCTGGAGGGTTCCGGGATCCGGCTACACCTTC
NA,TRBV5-1,TRBJ2-5,NA,CASSSPGGEETQYF,TGCGCCAGCAGCTCACCTGGCGGAGAAGAGACCCAGTACTTC
TRBD1,TRBV27,TRBJ2-1,NA,CASTMTGARSSYNEQFF,TGTGCCAGCACCATGACAGGGGCCCGGAGCTCCTACAATGAGCAGTTCTTC
TRBD2,TRBV7-2,TRBJ2-6,NA,CASSLRLAGGLSGANVLTF,TGTGCCAGCAGCCTAAGACTAGCGGGAGGCCTCTCTGGGGCCAACGTCCTGACTTTC
TRBD2,TRBV15,TRBJ2-3,NA,CATSRGTSGSGGTQYF,TGTGCCACCAGCAGAGGGACTAGCGGGAGTGGCGGTACGCAGTATTTT
TRBD1,TRBV7-4,TRBJ1-3,NA,CASSRQGRFGNTIYF,TGTGCCAGCAGCCGACAGGGGCGGTTTGGAAACACCATATATTTT
NA,TRBV2,TRBJ2-5,NA,CASAIGTTEKETQYF,TGTGCCAGTGCCATAGGGACAACTGAGAAAGAGACCCAGTACTTC
NA,TRBV5-4,TRBJ2-7,NA,CASSSPAQGEQYF,TGTGCCAGCAGCTCCCCCGCCCAGGGCGAGCAGTACTTC
TRBD2,TRBV4-1,TRBJ2-1,few,CASSHTLAGRQVNEQFF,TGCGCCAGCAGCCATACCTTAGCGGGGAGACAAGTCAATGAGCAGTTCTTC
NA,TRBV30,TRBJ1-6,NA,CAGRGLGSPLHF,TGTGCCGGCAGGGGCCTCGGGTCACCCCTCCACTTT
NA,TRBV29-1,TRBJ2-3,NA,CSVVGYTNTDTQYF,TGCAGCGTTGTGGGCTACACCAACACAGATACGCAGTATTTT
TRBD1,TRBV2,TRBJ2-2,NA,CASSDRGNTGELFF,TGTGCCAGCAGCGACAGGGGGAACACCGGGGAGCTGTTTTTT
TRBD1,TRBV10-2,TRBJ2-6,once,CASSEKGQLTGANVLTF,TGCGCCAGCAGTGAGAAGGGACAGCTCACCGGGGCCAACGTCCTGACTTTC
NA,TRBV3-1/TRBV3-2,TRBJ2-2,NA,CASSQQTNTGELFF,TGTGCCAGCAGCCAACAAACGAACACCGGGGAGCTGTTTTTT
NA,TRBV1,TRBJ1-1,NA,CTSSPPRQGTNEAFF,TGCACCAGCAGCCCGCCGAGACAGGGAACTAATGAAGCTTTCTTT
NA,TRBV5-1,TRBJ2-6,NA,CASSLTEAGANVLTF,TGCGCCAGCAGCTTAACTGAGGCAGGGGCCAACGTCCTGACTTTC
NA,TRBV6-5,TRBJ2-2,NA,CASRGPGRYTGELFF,TGTGCCAGCAGGGGGCCAGGGAGGTACACCGGGGAGCTGTTTTTT
NA,TRBV2,TRBJ1-6,NA,CASEGEGSYNSPLHF,TGTGCCAGCGAGGGGGAGGGCTCCTATAATTCACCCCTCCACTTT
NA,TRBV2,TRBJ1-1,NA,CASARQSNTEAFF,TGTGCCAGCGCCAGACAGAGTAACACTGAAGCTTTCTTT
TRBD2,TRBV18,TRBJ2-7,NA,CASSPIPIAGDYEQYF,TGTGCCAGCTCACCAATCCCCATAGCGGGAGATTACGAGCAGTACTTC
TRBD1,TRBV7-2,TRBJ2-6,NA,CASRRTGVHSGANVLTF,TGTGCCAGCAGACGGACAGGGGTTCACTCTGGGGCCAACGTCCTGACTTTC
TRBD2,TRBV5-4,TRBJ2-1,NA,CASALMGRERNEQFF,TGTGCCAGCGCGTTGATGGGGAGGGAGAGGAATGAGCAGTTCTTC
NA,TRBV6-5,TRBJ2-7,NA,CASSYSSRQYF,TGTGCCAGCAGTTACTCGTCGCGGCAGTACTTC
TRBD1,TRBV7-9,TRBJ2-7,NA,CASSLTDRGLYEQYF,TGTGCCAGCAGCCTTACCGACAGGGGGCTTTACGAGCAGTACTTC
NA,TRBV30,TRBJ1-5,NA,CAWSNGDYSNQPQHF,TGTGCCTGGAGTAATGGGGACTATAGCAATCAGCCCCAGCATTTT
NA,TRBV30,TRBJ1-1,NA,CAWSQGKDTEAFF,TGTGCCTGGAGTCAGGGAAAGGACACTGAAGCTTTCTTT
TRBD2,TRBV29-1,TRBJ2-3,few,CSVARDYYGTDTQYF,TGCAGCGTGGCAAGGGACTACTATGGCACAGATACGCAGTATTTT
TRBD2,TRBV29-1,TRBJ2-3,few,CSVEGASGGRRDTQYF,TGCAGCGTTGAAGGCGCTAGCGGGGGGCGGCGAGATACGCAGTATTTT
NA,TRBV28,TRBJ1-2,NA,CASSSSGDYGYTF,TGTGCCAGCAGTTCTTCAGGCGACTATGGCTACACCTTC
TRBD1,TRBV5-5,TRBJ2-2,NA,CASTRDRRNTGELFF,TGTGCCAGCACAAGGGACAGAAGAAACACCGGGGAGCTGTTTTTT
NA,TRBV7-2,TRBJ1-6,few,CASRFGDNSPLHF,TGTGCCAGCAGGTTTGGAGATAATTCACCCCTCCACTTT
NA,TRBV6-2/TRBV6-3,TRBJ1-2,NA,CASSWSRRNYGYTF,TGTGCCAGCAGCTGGAGTCGTCGTAACTATGGCTACACCTTC
NA,TRBV25-1,TRBJ1-2,NA,CASSEPGRMDGYTF,TGTGCCAGCAGTGAACCTGGCAGAATGGATGGCTACACCTTC
NA,TRBV19,TRBJ1-5,NA,CASSILGSGNQPQHF,TGTGCCAGTAGTATACTAGGGAGCGGCAATCAGCCCCAGCATTTT
TRBD2,TRBV24-1,TRBJ2-3,NA,CATTSGRTSTDTQYF,TGTGCCACCACCAGCGGGAGAACTAGCACAGATACGCAGTATTTT
NA,TRBV6-5,TRBJ1-6,NA,CASILDSANSPLHF,TGTGCCAGCATACTGGACAGCGCAAATTCACCCCTCCACTTT
TRBD1,TRBV2,TRBJ1-2,once,CASSGHDPRQGTDGYTF,TGTGCCAGCAGCGGCCATGACCCCCGACAGGGAACGGATGGCTACACCTTC
NA,TRBV28,TRBJ2-7,NA,CASSSSGSGMVYEQYF,NA
TRBD1,TRBV6-6,TRBJ1-4,once,CASTKQQGGGEKLFF,TGTGCCAGCACCAAACAACAGGGGGGTGGTGAAAAACTGTTTTTT
TRBD1,TRBV11-2,TRBJ2-3,NA,CASSFGQGRAQYF,TGTGCCAGCAGCTTTGGACAGGGTCGCGCGCAGTATTTT
TRBD1,TRBV14,TRBJ1-6,NA,CASSPGQGVNSPLHF,TGTGCCAGCAGCCCTGGACAGGGGGTTAATTCACCCCTCCACTTT
TRBD1,TRBV30,TRBJ1-1,NA,CAWSDLQGRNTEAFF,TGTGCCTGGAGCGACCTACAGGGGAGGAACACTGAAGCTTTCTTT
TRBD2,TRBV7-2,TRBJ2-7,NA,CASMWEGRYEQYF,TGTGCCTCCATGTGGGAGGGCCGATACGAGCAGTACTTC
TRBD1,TRBV12-3/TRBV12-4,TRBJ1-2,NA,CASSYRGGYTF,TGTGCCAGCAGTTACAGGGGTGGCTACACCTTC
TRBD2,TRBV6-1,TRBJ2-1,NA,CASSETSGGVEQFF,TGTGCCAGCAGTGAGACTAGCGGGGGGGTTGAGCAGTTCTTC
NA,TRBV7-3,TRBJ2-3,once,CASSTRSRAGTDTQYF,TGTGCCAGCAGCACCCGGTCCCGAGCGGGCACAGATACGCAGTATTTT
NA,TRBV5-1,TRBJ1-5,few,CASSTGLGGNQPQHF,TGCGCCAGCAGCACGGGACTGGGGGGCAATCAGCCCCAGCATTTT
TRBD2,TRBV27,TRBJ2-7,NA,CASSSLSGRGSEQYF,TGTGCCAGCAGTTCGCTTAGCGGGAGGGGGTCCGAGCAGTACTTC
TRBD1,TRBV5-1,TRBJ1-6,NA,CASSLGADRGDSPLHF,TGCGCCAGCAGCTTGGGTGCGGACAGGGGTGATTCACCCCTCCACTTT
TRBD2,TRBV5-1,TRBJ2-1,NA,CASSTSGGAYEQFF,TGCGCCAGCAGCACTAGCGGGGGGGCCTATGAGCAGTTCTTC
NA,TRBV4-2,TRBJ2-5,NA,CASSQKIAGRETQYF,TGTGCCAGCAGCCAAAAGATTGCGGGACGGGAGACCCAGTACTTC
TRBD1,TRBV4-1,TRBJ2-6,once,CASSQTPGTGAGANVLTF,TGCGCCAGCAGCCAGACACCCGGGACAGGGGCTGGGGCCAACGTCCTGACTTTC